The rows below give T cell receptor beta chains drawn from one sample of a study of T cells in Graves' hyperthyroidism and ophthalmopathy. One entry per CDR3 protein results from TCRdb running MiXCR on the multiplex PCR reads. The data show 650,000 to 700,000 distinct CDR3 sequences, roughly a sixth seen once. What was sequenced was blood. The receptors here all came from a middle-aged man with Graves' hyperthyroidism. CDR3s include the opening cysteine and the closing phenylalanine or tryptophan. D genes are given only for firm matches. Some rows mark clone size as missing; the rest say once, few, many or name a class of expanded clone.

j_call v_call cdr3_length clone_size d_call cdr3_nt cdr3_aa
TRBJ1-5 TRBV28 15 NA NA TGTGCCAGCAGTCCACATACAGGGAGCGGTCAGCCCCAGCATTTT CASSPHTGSGQPQHF
TRBJ1-1 TRBV27 16 NA NA TGTGCCAGCAGTTTCAACCTCGCGCACGTGAACACTGAAGCTTTCTTT CASSFNLAHVNTEAFF
TRBJ2-3 TRBV12-3/TRBV12-4 13 many NA TGTGCCAGCAGTCAACAGGGTACAGATACGCAGTATTTT CASSQQGTDTQYF
TRBJ2-7 TRBV3-1 13 NA NA TGTGCCAGCAGCCAAGGGGGCTACTACGAGCAGTACTTC CASSQGGYYEQYF
TRBJ1-4 TRBV28 14 many NA TGTGCCAGCAGTTTACGGGGTCTCGATGAAAAACTGTTTTTT CASSLRGLDEKLFF
TRBJ2-4 TRBV29-1 12 few NA TGCAGCGTTCGATTAGCCAAAAACATTCAGTACTTC CSVRLAKNIQYF
TRBJ2-7 TRBV7-9 16 NA TRBD1 TGTGCCAGCAGCTTACCGCGGGACAGGGTTGGGTACGAGCAGTACTTC CASSLPRDRVGYEQYF
TRBJ2-7 TRBV2 15 many TRBD2 TGTGCCAGCAATGGACTAGCGGGTGTCTTATACGAGCAGTACTTC CASNGLAGVLYEQYF
TRBJ1-6 TRBV10-2 15 many NA TGCGCCAGCAGTGAGGGGGATGGGTATAATTCACCCCTCCACTTT CASSEGDGYNSPLHF
TRBJ2-1 TRBV2 15 many TRBD2 TGTGCCAGCAGTGGCCGACTAGCGGGAAGCAATGAGCAGTTCTTC CASSGRLAGSNEQFF
TRBJ2-7 TRBV18 16 many NA TGTGCCAGCTCACCGAGCGGCTCCGGCGGCCCCTACGAGCAGTACTTC CASSPSGSGGPYEQYF
TRBJ1-5 TRBV7-9 14 many NA TGTGCCAGCAGCTCAATGGGGGGGCATCAGCCCCAGCATTTT CASSSMGGHQPQHF
TRBJ2-5 TRBV27 17 many TRBD2 TGTGCCAGCAGTAAACTAGCGGGAGGGCTTGGAATGGAGACCCAGTACTTC CASSKLAGGLGMETQYF
TRBJ1-5 TRBV27 18 many NA TGTGCCAGCTCCCCCGGGGACGAGCCTTCCTATAGCAATCAGCCCCAGCATTTT CASSPGDEPSYSNQPQHF
TRBJ1-1 TRBV3-1 14 NA NA TGTGCCAGCAGCCAATTCGCAAAGAACACTGAAGCTTTCTTT CASSQFAKNTEAFF
TRBJ1-5 TRBV11-2 20 many TRBD1 TGTGCCAGCAGCCCGACGAAGGAAGACAGGGGGCCATATCGCAATCAGCCCCAGCATTTT CASSPTKEDRGPYRNQPQHF
TRBJ1-5 TRBV5-1 14 NA NA TGCGCCAGCAGCTTGGAGGACTTCCGTCAGCCCCAGCATTTT CASSLEDFRQPQHF
TRBJ1-5 TRBV20-1 17 few TRBD1 TGCAGTGCTGTCCGGGACAGGGTTCTCCTTAGCAATCAGCCCCAGCATTTT CSAVRDRVLLSNQPQHF
TRBJ2-7 TRBV5-1 17 NA NA TGCGCCAGCAGCTTGCACGCGGGGGCTAGCGGCTCTAGCGAGCAGTACTTC CASSLHAGASGSSEQYF
TRBJ1-1 TRBV5-1 15 few TRBD1 TGCGCCAGCAGCTTGGGGGCTAGGGGGCGCACTGAAGCTTTCTTT CASSLGARGRTEAFF
TRBJ1-5 TRBV2 16 many TRBD1 TGTGCCAGCAGTGGGGACAGGACAATTAGCAATCAGCCCCAGCATTTT CASSGDRTISNQPQHF
TRBJ2-7 TRBV20-1 15 few TRBD2 TGCAGTGCTAGAGATTGGCGCGGGAGCTCCTACGAGCAGTACTTC CSARDWRGSSYEQYF
TRBJ2-1 TRBV5-6 18 once TRBD1 TGTGCCAGCGGTCCTGGGACAGTCAAATGGGGGTCCTACAATGAGCAGTTCTTC CASGPGTVKWGSYNEQFF
TRBJ2-7 TRBV30 14 many NA TGTGCCTGGAGTAAGGGGAACCTTCTCTACGAGCAGTACTTC CAWSKGNLLYEQYF
TRBJ2-1 TRBV11-2 14 many NA TGTGCCAGCAGCGGGGCTAGCCCGGGCGGTGAGCAGTTCTTC CASSGASPGGEQFF
TRBJ2-1 TRBV7-6 13 NA NA TGTGCCAGCAGCCAGACTAGTGGTCATGAGCAGTTCTTC CASSQTSGHEQFF
TRBJ2-1 TRBV14 15 NA NA TGTGCCAGCAGCCCGCTGGGAGAATCATACAATGAGCAGTTCTTC CASSPLGESYNEQFF
TRBJ2-2 TRBV18 12 NA NA TGTGCCAGCTCACCTTCGGCCGGTACAGTGATTTTT CASSPSAGTVIF
TRBJ2-1 TRBV29-1 13 NA NA TGCAGCGTTGCCCAGGGCTCCTACAATGAGCAGTTCTTC CSVAQGSYNEQFF
TRBJ1-5 TRBV6-1 12 NA NA TGTGCCAGCAGTGACAGGGGTGAACCCCAGCATTTT CASSDRGEPQHF
TRBJ2-1 TRBV12-3/TRBV12-4 16 few TRBD2 TGTGCCAGCAGTCCAAGAAGCGGGAACTCCTACAATGAGCAGTTCTTC CASSPRSGNSYNEQFF
TRBJ2-2 TRBV9 14 many TRBD1 TGTGCCAGCCAAACGGACAGGGACACCGGGGAGCTGTTTTTT CASQTDRDTGELFF
TRBJ2-1 TRBV28 15 many TRBD2 TGTGCCAGCAGCTTTAGCGGGAGCTCCTACAATGAGCAGTTCTTC CASSFSGSSYNEQFF
TRBJ2-7 TRBV14 13 many TRBD1 TGTGCCAGCAGCCAGGGGACAGGGAAGCGGCAGTACTTC CASSQGTGKRQYF
TRBJ2-7 TRBV27 17 NA TRBD1 TGTGCCAGCAGTTTCCGGGGAGGGGGACAGGGGGCCTACGAGCAGTACTTC CASSFRGGGQGAYEQYF
TRBJ2-1 TRBV29-1 16 few NA TGCAGCGTTGATTCAGACAGAGCGGGTATTTACAATGAGCAGTTCTTC CSVDSDRAGIYNEQFF
TRBJ2-5 TRBV7-8 15 many NA TGTGCCAGCAGCATTTCGACAGGTTGGCAAGAGACCCAGTACTTC CASSISTGWQETQYF
TRBJ2-3 TRBV2 16 NA TRBD2 TGTGCCAGCAACCCCCCTACTAGCGGAAGCACAGATACGCAGTATTTT CASNPPTSGSTDTQYF
TRBJ2-5 TRBV7-3 14 many NA TGTGCCAGCAGCTTAAATTCACTGGAAGAGACCCAGTACTTC CASSLNSLEETQYF
TRBJ1-2 TRBV6-1 10 many NA TGTGCCAGCAGTCTCTATGGCTACACCTTC CASSLYGYTF
TRBJ2-2 TRBV5-4 15 few TRBD1 TGTGCCAGCAGCAACCCGACAGGGGTAATCGGGGAGCTGTTTTTT CASSNPTGVIGELFF